These 24 T cell receptor beta chains came from one sample sequenced in a study of blood T cell repertoires in COVID-19. Repertoires were generated with immunoSEQ multiplex PCR, while TCRdb's copy carries only in-frame clones and drops some. The sample shows roughly 69,000 clones, 80% to 90% of them seen only once. Input material: peripheral blood. These receptors all stem from a man aged 45-65 years with active COVID-19.

The rearrangement joins TRBV5-6 to TRBJ1-4; the match to TRBD1 covers 8 bases. Looked up from germline, CDR1 is SGHDT and CDR2 is YYEEEE. This CDR3 region has 15 residues. The ends lost 2 bases at V and 5 bases at J; junction bases unmatched: 5. This CDR3 reads CASSFFAGGNEKLFF. In DNA, the CDR3 is TGTGCCAGCAGCTTTTTCGCAGGGGGCAATGAAAAACTGTTTTTT.

This clone has a single count. The chain has TRBV6-2 or TRBV6-3 and TRBJ2-3, with no clear D. Deletions cut 4 bases from V and 7 bases from J, with 24 bases between. The CDR3 spans 17 residues. Germline-derived CDR1 and CDR2 are MNHEY and SVGEGT. CDR3 region: CASSSGLLSPFIYTQYF. DNA of the CDR3: TGTGCCAGCAGTTCTGGCCTTTTGTCACCGTTTATTTATACGCAGTATTTT.

The chain carries TRBV28 and TRBJ2-7, with TRBD1 matching over 9 bases. This CDR3 comprises 16 residues. Germline V lookup: CDR1 MDHEN, CDR2 SYDVKM. Losses at the gene ends were 7 bases for V and 1 base for J; bases not matched to a gene: 11. This CDR3 is CASNKTPGQGSYEQYF. The CDR3 nucleotides are TGTGCCAGCAACAAAACTCCGGGACAGGGTTCCTACGAGCAGTACTTC.

V gene TRBV7-8 combines with J gene TRBJ1-2; TRBD1 matches at 10 bases. Germline V gene data show CDR1 as SGHVS and CDR2 as FQNEAQ. The CDR3 covers 15 residues. The ends lost 4 bases at V and 4 bases at J; junction bases unmatched: 6. CDR3 in amino acids: CASSSRDRGSYGYTF. CDR3 nucleotide sequence: TGTGCCAGCAGCTCAAGGGACAGGGGCAGCTATGGCTACACCTTC.

The rearrangement uses TRBV20-1 and TRBJ2-7; D remains unclear. This CDR3 contains 13 residues. Germline V gives CDR1 DFQATT, CDR2 SNEGSKA (reference sequence). The ends were cut back, 3 bases at V and 2 bases at J, with 11 bases in the middle. CDR3 sequence reads: CSASGYRTYEQYF. CDR3 in DNA: TGCAGTGCTAGTGGTTACAGAACCTACGAGCAGTACTTC.

This clone appeared once. The chain is built from TRBV9 and TRBJ2-1, with a tentative D call TRBD1 (6 bases). The CDR3 runs to 16 residues. V was trimmed by 0 bases and J by 6 bases, leaving 16 bases between them. Looked up from germline, CDR1 is SGDLS and CDR2 is YYNGEE. The CDR3 is CASSVEGVGWRNEQFF. The CDR3 DNA reads TGTGCCAGCAGCGTAGAGGGGGTGGGCTGGCGCAATGAGCAGTTCTTC.

The chain joins TRBV28 to TRBJ2-2, with a tentative D call TRBD2 (7 bases). CDR1 and CDR2 from the germline V gene are MDHEN and SYDVKM. V was trimmed by 6 bases and J by 2 bases, leaving 13 bases between them. This CDR3 region has 15 residues. CDR3 region: CASSEGGYNTGELFF. The CDR3 DNA reads as TGTGCCAGCAGCGAGGGGGGGTATAACACCGGGGAGCTGTTTTTT.

This clone was recorded once. The chain has TRBV18 and TRBJ2-7; D possibly corresponds to TRBD2 (6 bases). Deletions cut 6 bases from V and 2 bases from J, with 14 bases between. This CDR3 contains 14 residues. Germline assignment: CDR1 KGHSH and CDR2 LQKENI. The CDR3 nucleotides are TGTGCCAGCTCTTGGCGGCGGGATACCTACGAGCAGTACTTC. Its translation is CASSWRRDTYEQYF.

The chain carries TRBV6-2 or TRBV6-3 and TRBJ2-5, with TRBD2 identical over 13 bases. Unmatched junction bases numbered 3, after V lost 6 bases and J lost 5 bases. This CDR3 spans 14 amino acids. Looked up from germline, CDR1 is MNHEY and CDR2 is SVGEGT. The CDR3 DNA is TGTGCCAGCAGCCGGGGACTAGCGGGGGAGACCCAGTACTTC. Its translation is CASSRGLAGETQYF.

This clone was counted once. V usage is TRBV6-2 or TRBV6-3 and J usage is TRBJ2-2, with D possibly being TRBD2 (6 bases). The CDR3 is 14 amino acids. Germline V gene sequence: CDR1 MNHEY, CDR2 SVGEGT. Trimming removed 4 bases at V and 2 bases at J, with 8 bases between. The CDR3 region is CASSSGLNTGELFF. CDR3 nucleotide sequence: TGTGCCAGCAGTTCAGGACTAAACACCGGGGAGCTGTTTTTT.

CDR3 DNA: TGTGCCAGCAGTAAACAAGGGGCCCCCGTTAATTCAGATACGCAGTATTTT. It translates to CASSKQGAPVNSDTQYF. This chain uses TRBV27 with TRBJ2-3; D perhaps matches TRBD1 (5 bases). The CDR3 covers 17 residues. Germline-derived CDR1 and CDR2 are MNHEY and SMNVEV (reference sequence). Trimming cost V 5 bases and J 4 bases, with 22 bases left between them.

V gene TRBV7-9 combines with J gene TRBJ1-2; tentative D call: TRBD1 (5 bases). The CDR3 spans 14 residues. The V gene's germline CDR1 is SEHNR and CDR2 FQNEAQ (reference sequence). Deletions cut 5 bases from V and 6 bases from J, with 16 bases between. The CDR3, as DNA: TGTGCCAGCAGCGGACAACTACAGGCGCATGGCTACACCTTC. Translating it yields CASSGQLQAHGYTF.

The chain recombines TRBV5-1 with TRBJ2-1; 16 positions agree with TRBD2. From germline, CDR1 is SGHRS and CDR2 YFSETQ. The CDR3 consists of 15 residues. Losses at the gene ends were 2 bases for V and 9 bases for J; bases not matched to a gene: 2. The CDR3 coding sequence is TGCGCCAGCAGCTTTGGGACTAGCGGGGGGGCTGAGCAGTTCTTC. Translation gives CASSFGTSGGAEQFF.

The rearrangement uses TRBV28 and TRBJ2-1; tentative D call: TRBD2 (5 bases). Germline loops: CDR1 MDHEN, CDR2 SYDVKM. CDR3 size: 15 residues. The V and J ends lost 3 bases and 4 bases respectively, with 13 bases between them. CDR3 region: CASSFGRAEYNEQFF. The CDR3, as DNA: TGTGCCAGCAGTTTTGGGAGAGCGGAGTACAATGAGCAGTTCTTC.

This clone has only a few counts. The genes are TRBV10-3 and TRBJ1-3; D may be TRBD1 (5 bases). Trimming shortened V by 6 bases and J by 0 bases, and 21 bases separated the two germline ends. CDR3 size: 18 residues. Germline V gene data show CDR1 as ENHRY and CDR2 as SYGVKD. The CDR3 loop reads CAIRGTSRRTDSGNTIYF. The CDR3 region has the DNA TGTGCCATCAGGGGGACTTCCAGGAGGACGGACTCTGGAAACACCATATATTTT.

The chain recombines TRBV7-2 with TRBJ2-7, with D possibly TRBD2 on 5 matching bases. Germline-derived CDR1 and CDR2 are SGHTA and FQGNSA. V was shortened by 4 bases and J by 4 bases, with 11 bases between the two germline ends. CDR3 size: 13 residues. CDR3 loop: CASSSDEGYEQYF. The CDR3 region has the DNA TGTGCCAGCAGCTCGGATGAGGGATACGAGCAGTACTTC. The variable domain in full, with the rest retrieved from reference TRBV7-2 and TRBJ2-7, is GAGVSQSPSNKVTEKGKDVELRCDPISGHTALYWYRQSLGQGLEFLIYFQGNSAPDKSGLPSDRFSAERTGGSVSTLTIQRTQQEDSAVYLCASSSDEGYEQYFGPGTRLTVT.

V and J are TRBV30 and TRBJ2-3; 7 nucleotides agree with TRBD2. Trimming removed 2 bases from V and 2 bases from J; junction bases left unmatched: 16. The CDR3 totals 18 residues. Germline V lookup: CDR1 GTSNPN, CDR2 SVGIG (reference sequence). This CDR3 is CAWSKWVRDYQFTDTQYF. The CDR3, as DNA: TGTGCCTGGAGTAAATGGGTCCGGGACTACCAGTTCACAGATACGCAGTATTTT. Supplemented by reference TRBV30 and TRBJ2-3, the full variable domain reads SQTIHQWPATLVQPVGSPLSLECTVEGTSNPNLYWYRQAAGRGLQLLFYSVGIGQISSEVPQNLSASRPQDRQFILSSKKLLLSDSGFYLCAWSKWVRDYQFTDTQYFGPGTRLTVL.

This clone was found a few times. V gene TRBV27 combines with J gene TRBJ2-2, with TRBD1 identical over 9 bases. Looked up from germline, CDR1 is MNHEY and CDR2 is SMNVEV (reference sequence). The length of the CDR3 is 14 residues. The J segment lost 4 bases and the V segment lost 4 bases, leaving 1 base of the junction unmatched. CDR3 region: CASSYRGRTGELFF. The CDR3 region has the DNA TGTGCCAGCAGTTACAGGGGGCGCACCGGGGAGCTGTTTTTT.

V is TRBV7-3 and J is TRBJ2-3; 11 nucleotides line up with TRBD2. CDR3 length equals 17 residues. CDR1 SGHTA and CDR2 FQGTGA come from the germline V gene. Trimming at V came to 4 bases and at J to 5 bases, leaving 11 bases not matched to a gene. In DNA, the CDR3 is TGTGCCAGCAGCTCTGGGACTCTAGCGGGGGGCCTAGATACGCAGTATTTT. Amino acids: CASSSGTLAGGLDTQYF. Full variable domain (outside the CDR3, taken from reference TRBV7-3 and TRBJ2-3): GAGVSQTPSNKVTEKGKYVELRCDPISGHTALYWYRQSLGQGPEFLIYFQGTGAADDSGLPNDRFFAVRPEGSVSTLKIQRTERGDSAVYLCASSSGTLAGGLDTQYFGPGTRLTVL.

The rearrangement uses TRBV7-9 and TRBJ1-1; 8 bases match TRBD1. Germline CDR1 reads SEHNR; CDR2 reads FQNEAQ (reference sequence). The junction had 16 bases not matched to a gene; V was cut back by 6 bases and J by 1 base. The CDR3 length is 18 residues. This chain's CDR3 is CASRARGQGEERNTEAFF. CDR3 coding DNA: TGTGCCAGCAGGGCGCGAGGACAGGGTGAGGAACGGAACACTGAAGCTTTCTTT. The variable domain in full, with the rest retrieved from reference TRBV7-9 and TRBJ1-1, is DTGVSQNPRHKITKRGQNVTFRCDPISEHNRLYWYRQTLGQGPEFLTYFQNEAQLEKSRLLSDRFSAERPKGSFSTLEIQRTEQGDSAMYLCASRARGQGEERNTEAFFGQGTRLTVV.

This chain links TRBV3-1 (or the pseudogene TRBV3-2) with TRBJ2-5; 10 nucleotides match TRBD2. Germline V gene sequence: CDR1 LGHDT, CDR2 YNNKEL (reference sequence). CDR3 size: 16 residues. The V gene end was trimmed by 6 bases and the J gene end by 2 bases; junction bases not matched to a gene: 9. CDR3 region: CASSPLTSGSQETQYF. In nucleotides, the CDR3 is TGTGCCAGCAGTCCCCTGACTAGCGGGTCTCAAGAGACCCAGTACTTC.

The gene calls are TRBV7-9 and TRBJ2-3, with a weak D call TRBD1 (5 bases). This CDR3 comprises 12 residues. Trimming removed 6 bases from V and 6 bases from J, with 10 bases in between. Germline CDR1 is SEHNR and CDR2 is FQNEAQ (reference sequence). This CDR3 is CASRRPGDTQYF. CDR3 DNA: TGTGCCAGCAGGCGACCAGGGGATACGCAGTATTTT.

The chain recombines TRBV28 with TRBJ2-1, with D maybe TRBD2 (6 bases). With 3 bases removed from V and 0 bases from J, the gap between germline ends came to 12 bases. The CDR3 has 16 amino acids. Germline V lookup: CDR1 MDHEN, CDR2 SYDVKM. The CDR3 DNA is TGTGCCAGCAGTTTGTTCGCGGGGAGCTCCTACAATGAGCAGTTCTTC. Encoded protein: CASSLFAGSSYNEQFF.

This sequence joins TRBV21-1 and TRBJ2-2; the D call of TRBD1 is as the table states it, not checked on the DNA. TRBV21-1 is classified as a pseudogene. The CDR3 contains 16 residues. CDR3 nucleotide sequence: TGTGCCAGCAGCAAAGGGACAGGGGGCCGAGACGGGGAGCTGTTTTTT. It yields the protein CASSKGTGGRDGELFF.